One and the same sample provided the 5 T cell receptor beta chains below, sequenced in a study of pediatric ulcerative colitis. Assay used: immunoSEQ multiplex PCR; TCRdb lists only in-frame clones, some missing. The sample contains about 36,000 clones, roughly 73% of which appear only once. During colonoscopy, one to two rectal pinch biopsies were collected. The sequencing input was gut tissue. The source is a boy aged 5-17 years with moderate ulcerative colitis.

This clone was picked up a small number of times. The rearrangement links TRBV5-5 to TRBJ1-2; a weak D match, TRBD1 (6 bases). V lost 0 bases to trimming and J lost 7 bases, with 19 bases between them. Germline assignment: CDR1 SGHKS and CDR2 YYEKEE (reference sequence). The CDR3 is 16 amino acids. The CDR3 nucleotides read TGTGCCAGCAGCTTGGCCGAGGCGGCAGGGGTTGGTGGCTACACCTTC. It is translated as CASSLAEAAGVGGYTF. The whole variable domain, filled in from reference TRBV5-5 and TRBJ1-2, reads DAGVTQSPTHLIKTRGQQVTLRCSPISGHKSVSWYQQVLGQGPQFIFQYYEKEERGRGNFPDRFSARQFPNYSSELNVNALLLGDSALYLCASSLAEAAGVGGYTFGSGTRLTVV.

This chain uses TRBV5-4 with TRBJ1-2; D gene ambiguous. CDR3 length equals 17 residues. Trimming took 2 bases from V and 0 from J, leaving 17 bases between them. The V gene's germline CDR1 is SGHNT and CDR2 YYREEE (reference sequence). The CDR3 sequence: CASSLALGYEANYGYTF. CDR3 nucleotides: TGTGCCAGCAGCTTAGCACTGGGGTATGAAGCTAACTATGGCTACACCTTC.

This chain connects TRBV2 to TRBJ2-1, with D hard to call. This CDR3 has 10 residues. The V gene lost 5 bases and the J gene lost 8 bases, with 4 bases spanning the gap. Germline V gene sequence: CDR1 SNHLY, CDR2 FYNNEI. The CDR3 reads CASSLHEQFF. CDR3 DNA sequence: TGTGCCAGCAGTTTGCATGAGCAGTTCTTC.

This clone was detected a few times. This rearrangement joins TRBV7-9 to TRBJ2-7, with TRBD2 matching 8 bases. CDR1 is SEHNR, CDR2 FQNEAQ, per germline (reference sequence). The CDR3 runs to 17 residues. The junction had 9 bases not matched to a gene; V was cut back by 2 bases and J by 0 bases. DNA for the CDR3: TGTGCCAGCAGCTTACCACGCCGCACTAGCGGCTCCTACGAGCAGTACTTC. Amino acids: CASSLPRRTSGSYEQYF.

The chain carries TRBV19 and TRBJ2-3, with 12 positions matching TRBD2. The CDR3 covers 17 residues. The germline gives CDR1 LNHDA, CDR2 SQIVND (reference sequence). After removal of 2 bases from V and 3 bases from J, the junction contained 6 bases not matched to a gene. The CDR3 DNA sequence: TGTGCCAGTAGTATAAGGCTAGCGGGAGGGAGGACAGATACGCAGTATTTT. It yields the protein CASSIRLAGGRTDTQYF.